This T cell receptor beta chain was retrieved from a study of cytomegalovirus exposure and HLA in healthy donors. Points from the study as a whole: Analyses of presence and absence presupposed an approximately uniform sequencing depth across donors. In an earlier analysis, about 87% or about 30%: the productive usage of most TCR beta V segments. Common viral pathogens seemed, in a later analysis, to connect with several of the most significant clusters. In a later analysis, TCR beta V- and J-gene trimming was associated with a missense DCLRE1C variant.

The CDR3 has 15 residues. The J segment lost 2 bases and the V segment lost 0 bases, leaving 4 bases of the junction unmatched. Per germline, CDR1 LGHNA and CDR2 YSLEER. The PCR was carried out with 60 Vbeta primers and 13 Jbeta primers. Only in-frame clones appear in the TCRdb table, and some are missing; sequencing was by immunoSEQ multiplex PCR. The sample includes 100,000 or so clones, around three quarters of them seen just once. This clone was counted between two and nine times. The antigen is not known. The rearrangement links TRBV4-3 to TRBJ2-7; 7 bases fit TRBD2. The material sequenced was PBMCs. The origin of this receptor is a woman between 40 and 50 years old in good health and CMV-seropositive. CDR3 protein: CASSQEGGGTYEQYF. In nucleotides, the CDR3 is TGCGCCAGCAGCCAAGAGGGCGGGGGAACCTACGAGCAGTACTTC.